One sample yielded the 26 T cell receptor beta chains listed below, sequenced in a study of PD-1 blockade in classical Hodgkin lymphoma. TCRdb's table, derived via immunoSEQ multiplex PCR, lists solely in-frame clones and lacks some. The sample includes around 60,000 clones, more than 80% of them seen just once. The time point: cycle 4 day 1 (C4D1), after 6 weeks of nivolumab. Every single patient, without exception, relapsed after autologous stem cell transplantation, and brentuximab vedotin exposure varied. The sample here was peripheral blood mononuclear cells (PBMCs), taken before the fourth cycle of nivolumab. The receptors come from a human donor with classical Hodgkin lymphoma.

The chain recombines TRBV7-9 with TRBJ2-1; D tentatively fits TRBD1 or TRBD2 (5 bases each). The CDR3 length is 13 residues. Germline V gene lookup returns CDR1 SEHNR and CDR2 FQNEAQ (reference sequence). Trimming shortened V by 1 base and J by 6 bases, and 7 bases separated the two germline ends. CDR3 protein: CASSLGGTNEQFF. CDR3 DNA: TGTGCCAGCAGCTTAGGGGGGACCAATGAGCAGTTCTTC.

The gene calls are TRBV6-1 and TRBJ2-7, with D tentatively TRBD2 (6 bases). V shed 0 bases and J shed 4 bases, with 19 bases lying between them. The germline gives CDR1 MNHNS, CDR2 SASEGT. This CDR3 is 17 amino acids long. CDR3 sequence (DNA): TGTGCCAGCAGTGAAGCACTCTCCTGGCTAGCGCGGTACGAGCAGTACTTC. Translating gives CASSEALSWLARYEQYF.

CDR3 region: CASSESRGQETQYF. The CDR3 DNA follows: TGCGCCAGCAGTGAGTCCAGGGGGCAAGAGACCCAGTACTTC. The gene calls are TRBV10-2 and TRBJ2-5; 7 nucleotides agree with TRBD1. CDR1 is WSHSY and CDR2 is SAAADI in the germline V gene. The CDR3 consists of 14 residues. The V gene end was trimmed by 0 bases and the J gene end by 2 bases; junction bases not matched to a gene: 0.

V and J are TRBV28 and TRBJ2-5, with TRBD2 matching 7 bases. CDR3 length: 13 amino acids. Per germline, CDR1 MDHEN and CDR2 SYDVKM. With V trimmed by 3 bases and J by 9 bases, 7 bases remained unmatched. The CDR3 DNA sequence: TGTGCCAGCAGTTTTGGGACTAAGGGGTCCCAGTACTTC. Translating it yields CASSFGTKGSQYF.

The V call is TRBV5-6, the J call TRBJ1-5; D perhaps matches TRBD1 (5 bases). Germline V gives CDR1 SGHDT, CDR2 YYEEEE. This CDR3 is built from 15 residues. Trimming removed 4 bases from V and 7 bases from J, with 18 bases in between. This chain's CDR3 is CASSPGGGFGQPQHF. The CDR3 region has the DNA TGTGCCAGCAGCCCCGGCGGGGGGTTCGGGCAGCCCCAGCATTTT.

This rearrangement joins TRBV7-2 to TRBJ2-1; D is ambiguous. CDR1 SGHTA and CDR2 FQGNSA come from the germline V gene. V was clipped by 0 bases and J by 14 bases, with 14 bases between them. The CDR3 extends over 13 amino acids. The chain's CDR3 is CASSLAPASSEFF. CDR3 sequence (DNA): TGTGCCAGCAGCTTAGCGCCGGCATCTTCGGAGTTCTTC.

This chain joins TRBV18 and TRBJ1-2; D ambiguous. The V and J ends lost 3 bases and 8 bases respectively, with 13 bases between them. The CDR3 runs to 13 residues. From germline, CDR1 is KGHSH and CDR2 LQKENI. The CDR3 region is CASSPSLGWGYTF. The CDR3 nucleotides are TGTGCCAGCTCACCCTCTCTCGGGTGGGGCTACACCTTC.

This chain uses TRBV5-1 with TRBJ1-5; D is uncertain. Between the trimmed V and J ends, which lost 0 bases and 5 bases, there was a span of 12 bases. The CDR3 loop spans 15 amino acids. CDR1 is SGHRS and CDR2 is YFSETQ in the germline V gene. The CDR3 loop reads CASSLVSTNHQPQHF. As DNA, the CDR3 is TGCGCCAGCAGCTTGGTCTCAACAAATCATCAGCCCCAGCATTTT.

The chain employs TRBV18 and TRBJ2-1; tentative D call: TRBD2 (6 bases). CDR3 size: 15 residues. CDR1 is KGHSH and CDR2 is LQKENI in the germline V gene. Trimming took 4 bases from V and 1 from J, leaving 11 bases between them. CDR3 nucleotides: TGTGCCAGCTCACAGCGACTAGGATCCTACAATGAGCAGTTCTTC. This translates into CASSQRLGSYNEQFF.

The CDR3 spells CASSIGTDSYNEQFF. CDR3 sequence (DNA): TGTGCCAGCAGCATCGGGACAGACTCCTACAATGAGCAGTTCTTC. The J gene is TRBJ2-1, the V gene TRBV9; 7 nucleotides line up with TRBD1. Germline CDR1 reads SGDLS; CDR2 reads YYNGEE. The V segment lost 4 bases and the J segment 0 bases; nucleotides outside the gene matches: 4. The CDR3 runs to 15 residues.

The CDR3 spells CASRFPPGGEKLFF. Written as DNA, the CDR3 is TGTGCCAGCAGGTTCCCCCCGGGGGGTGAAAAACTGTTTTTT. This chain links TRBV5-8 with TRBJ1-4, with D maybe TRBD1 (5 bases). Trimming took 5 bases from V and 7 from J, leaving 15 bases between them. Germline V gives CDR1 SGHTS, CDR2 YDEGEE. The CDR3 length is 14 residues.

Written as DNA, the CDR3 is TGCGCCAGCAGCTTGGAAGGCTCGATGGAGCAGTTCTTC. This translates into CASSLEGSMEQFF. The rearrangement joins TRBV5-1 to TRBJ2-1, with D uncertain. Germline assignment: CDR1 SGHRS and CDR2 YFSETQ. V shed 0 bases and J shed 10 bases, with 11 bases lying between them. CDR3 length: 13 amino acids.

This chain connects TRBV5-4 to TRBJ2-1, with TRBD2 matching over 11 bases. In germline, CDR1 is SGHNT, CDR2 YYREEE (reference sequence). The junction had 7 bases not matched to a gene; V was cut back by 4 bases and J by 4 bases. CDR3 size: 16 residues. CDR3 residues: CASSPRTSGLYNEQFF. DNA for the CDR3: TGTGCCAGCAGCCCCAGGACTAGCGGGTTGTACAATGAGCAGTTCTTC.

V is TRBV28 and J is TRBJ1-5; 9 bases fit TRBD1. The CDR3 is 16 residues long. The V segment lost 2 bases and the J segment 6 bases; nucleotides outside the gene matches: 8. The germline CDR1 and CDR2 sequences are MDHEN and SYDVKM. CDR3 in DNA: TGTGCCAGCAGTTTACCATTGACAGGGGGGATTCAGCCCCAGCATTTT. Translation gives CASSLPLTGGIQPQHF.

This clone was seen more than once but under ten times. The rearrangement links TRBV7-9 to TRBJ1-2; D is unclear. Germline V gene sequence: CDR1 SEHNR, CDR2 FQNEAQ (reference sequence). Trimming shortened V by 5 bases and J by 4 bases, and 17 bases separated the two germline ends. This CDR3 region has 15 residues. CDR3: CASSQVKERRYGYTF. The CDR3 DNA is TGTGCCAGCAGCCAGGTTAAAGAAAGGCGCTATGGCTACACCTTC.

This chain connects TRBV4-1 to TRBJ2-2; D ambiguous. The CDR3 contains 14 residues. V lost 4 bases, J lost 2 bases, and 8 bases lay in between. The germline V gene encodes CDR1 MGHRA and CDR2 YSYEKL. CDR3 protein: CASSPQSNTGELFF. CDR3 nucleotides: TGCGCCAGCAGCCCACAAAGTAACACCGGGGAGCTGTTTTTT.

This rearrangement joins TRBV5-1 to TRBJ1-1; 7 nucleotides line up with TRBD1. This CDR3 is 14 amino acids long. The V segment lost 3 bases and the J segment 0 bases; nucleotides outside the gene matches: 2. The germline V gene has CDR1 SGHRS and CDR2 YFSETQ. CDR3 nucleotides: TGCGCCAGCAGCTCGACAGGGCTGAACACTGAAGCTTTCTTT. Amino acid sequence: CASSSTGLNTEAFF.

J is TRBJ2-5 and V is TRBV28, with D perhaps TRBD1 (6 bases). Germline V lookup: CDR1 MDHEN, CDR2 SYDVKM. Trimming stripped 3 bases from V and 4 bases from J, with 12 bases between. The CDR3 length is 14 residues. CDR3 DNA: TGTGCCAGCAGTTTCACAGGGAAGGCAGAGACCCAGTACTTC. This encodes CASSFTGKAETQYF.

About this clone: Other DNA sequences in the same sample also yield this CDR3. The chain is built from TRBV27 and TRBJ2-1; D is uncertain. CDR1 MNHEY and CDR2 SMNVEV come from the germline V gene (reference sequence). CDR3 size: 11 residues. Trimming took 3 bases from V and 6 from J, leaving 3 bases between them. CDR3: CASSLGNEQFF. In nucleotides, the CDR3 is TGTGCCAGCAGTTTGGGCAATGAGCAGTTCTTC.

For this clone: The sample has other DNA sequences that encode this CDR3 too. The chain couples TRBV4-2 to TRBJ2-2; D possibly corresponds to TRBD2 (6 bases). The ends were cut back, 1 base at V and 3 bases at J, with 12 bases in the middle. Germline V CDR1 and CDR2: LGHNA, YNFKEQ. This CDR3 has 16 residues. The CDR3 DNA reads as TGTGCCAGCAGCCAAGCCGTGGACTACTACACCGGGGAGCTGTTTTTT. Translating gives CASSQAVDYYTGELFF.

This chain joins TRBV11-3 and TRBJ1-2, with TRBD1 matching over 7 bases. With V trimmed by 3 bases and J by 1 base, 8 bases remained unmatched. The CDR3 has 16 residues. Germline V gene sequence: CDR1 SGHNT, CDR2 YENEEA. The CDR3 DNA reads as TGTGCCAGCAGCTTGAACACAGGGGCCATTAACTATGGCTACACCTTC. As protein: CASSLNTGAINYGYTF.

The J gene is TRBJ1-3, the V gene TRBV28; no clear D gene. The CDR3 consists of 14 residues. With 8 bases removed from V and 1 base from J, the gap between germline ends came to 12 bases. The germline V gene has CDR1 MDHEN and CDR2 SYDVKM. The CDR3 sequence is CASRVAGSGNTIYF. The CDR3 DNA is TGTGCCAGCCGAGTGGCGGGTTCTGGAAACACCATATATTTT.

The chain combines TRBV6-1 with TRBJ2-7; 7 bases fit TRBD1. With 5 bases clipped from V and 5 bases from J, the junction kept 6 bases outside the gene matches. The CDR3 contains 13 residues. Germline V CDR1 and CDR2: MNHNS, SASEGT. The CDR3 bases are TGTGCCAGCAGTATTCGGACAGGTGACGAGCAGTACTTC. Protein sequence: CASSIRTGDEQYF.

The CDR3 DNA reads TGCGCCAGCAGCCAACTGTACCAAGAGACCCAGTACTTC. Its translation is CASSQLYQETQYF. The chain joins TRBV4-1 to TRBJ2-5; unclear D gene. Trimming removed 2 bases from V and 0 bases from J, with 4 bases in between. The CDR3 totals 13 residues. Germline lookup yields CDR1 MGHRA and CDR2 YSYEKL.

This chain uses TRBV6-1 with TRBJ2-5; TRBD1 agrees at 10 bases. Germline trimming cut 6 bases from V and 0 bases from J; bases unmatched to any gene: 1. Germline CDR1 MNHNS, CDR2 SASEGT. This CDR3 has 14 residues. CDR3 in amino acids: CASRGQGYQETQYF. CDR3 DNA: TGTGCCAGCAGGGGACAGGGGTACCAAGAGACCCAGTACTTC.

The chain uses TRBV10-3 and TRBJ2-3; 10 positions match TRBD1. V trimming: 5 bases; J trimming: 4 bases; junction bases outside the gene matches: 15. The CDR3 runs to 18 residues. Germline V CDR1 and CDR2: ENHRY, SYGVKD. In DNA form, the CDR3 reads TGTGCCATCAGTAACCTCGGGACAGGGGTATGGTTGGCAGATACGCAGTATTTT. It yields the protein CAISNLGTGVWLADTQYF.